This TCR beta chain originates from a study of blood T cells in healthy people across ages (dated by TCRdb to between 2015 and 2016). Looking at the study overall: In model experiments, template switching captured about one uniquely barcoded TCR beta cDNA molecule for every two T cells. Age-related changes in TCR beta repertoire diversity were measured in the study by deep sequencing normalized with unique cDNA molecular identifiers. Four age groups were formed from the donors: young (average 16 years), middle-aged (more than 35), aged (about 62) and long-lived (around 82). To avoid experimental bias, donors of different ages were randomly spread across the sequencing lanes. Using the same blood draw, the study looked at two additional independent replicas of 1 million unique cDNA reads for two donors, one aged 18 to 30 and the other aged 80 or older. General findings and caveats noted by the study authors: Estimates of total diversity based on one million sequenced T cells were considered lower bounds and underestimates. Compared with the aged group, the long-lived group had more naive CD4+ T cells, fewer expanded clones and increased TCR diversity, a pattern suggesting age selection. As age increased, observed TCR beta diversity per million T cells dropped in a roughly linear way, and a significant reduction was already evident by age 40. Because the CMV infection status of the donors was unknown, age-related changes in expanded clonotypes may potentially have been confounded. Because profiling used bulk unsorted PBMCs, naive and antigen-experienced compartments could not be compared conclusively. A strong correlation was found between observed TCR beta diversity and the percentage of naive T cells measured by flow cytometry.

Donors were 39 systemically healthy Caucasian individuals from Russia aged 6 to 90 years. Approximately 9.7 milliliters of peripheral blood were drawn from each donor into EDTA-treated Vacutainer tubes. Ficoll-Paque density-gradient centrifugation was used to isolate PBMCs, with at least 6.5 million per sample. Total RNA, at least 5.5 micrograms per sample, was extracted from PBMCs with Trizol reagent. Naive CD45RAhigh/CD27high T cell percentages were measured by flow cytometry on a PBMC aliquot from every donor. This clonotype was counted once. Its antigen is unknown. The record has no base qualities; no much larger clone is one base away. At the junction V is shortened by 5 bases and J by 3 bases; bases outside the gene matches: 13. The CDR3, from cysteine to phenylalanine, totals 17 residues. Left in the record is the CDR3 DNA by itself, 51 bases read in frame from the first base. The library was obtained by 5' RACE. Sequencing used an Illumina HiSeq 2500. A second about 7 to 12 cycle PCR used a sample-barcoded 5' primer and a J-beta primer mix. Each TCR beta cDNA molecule received a unique molecular identifier from a template-switch 5' adaptor carrying 12 random nucleotides. At least 2.5 million CDR3-containing paired-end reads were obtained from each sample. The Mint cDNA synthesis kit, primed by a TRBC-specific oligonucleotide, was used to synthesize first-strand cDNA from all RNA. All cDNA was treated with uracil-DNA glycosylase and then went through a first 18-cycle PCR with the universal primers M1SS and BC2_uni_R. In the authors' own workflow: For normalization, 1 million high-quality reads, each with a distinct molecular identifier, were randomly selected from each sample. Instead of being binned into consensus sequences, reads that shared molecular identifiers were thrown out. CDR3 identification, clonotype clustering and error correction used MiTCR with a Q25 quality threshold and the strictest error-elimination algorithm. A nonparametric unseen species model with Euler transformation was used to estimate lower-bound total TCR beta diversity. Clones were called with MiXCR by TCRdb after fastp trimmed the public reads at Q25, and only in-frame beta chains were retained. Rows are combined by CDR3 protein, so each entry shows the most common genes and DNA. What appears here as the V and J calls and clone size reflects TCRdb's work, not the paper's. The sample includes 540,000 or so distinct CDR3 sequences, with 25% to 30% observed a single time. The ten largest clones add up to around 18% of the sample.

The receptor chain draws on TRBV12-3 or TRBV12-4 and TRBJ1-5, and TRBD1 aligns with 7 junction nucleotides. This sequence originates from a woman between 70 and 85 years old in good health. The specimen was blood. The sequenced DNA is TGTGCCAGCAGTCCCGGGGGCAGGGGGGATTCCAATCAGCCCCAGCATTTT. The resulting protein is CASSPGGRGDSNQPQHF.